The clone carrying this T cell receptor beta chain has only a few counts. The junction departs from germline at one end; a sequencing error may be responsible. This CDR3 comprises 13 residues. From germline, CDR1 is GTSNPN and CDR2 SVGIG (reference sequence). Via MiXCR, TCRdb re-called the PCR reads, giving one row per CDR3 protein. This table holds 65,000 or so distinct CDR3 sequences, around 20% found once. These data are taken from a study of molecular identifiers for immune sequencing clone quantification. The chain recombines TRBV30 with TRBJ2-5; perhaps D is TRBD1 or TRBD2 (5 bases each). Sequenced sample: naive CD8+ T cells from blood, with Jurkat cell RNA spiked in. The subset is: FACS-sorted CD8+CD4-CCR7+CD45RA+ naive T cells. This receptor was obtained from a human donor in good health. Some libraries in this study had Jurkat cell RNA spiked in. CDR3 in amino acids: CAWNTGQGQTQYF. DNA of the CDR3: TGCGCCTGGAATACGGGGCAGGGACAGACCCAGTACTTC. The full variable domain, its missing parts supplied by reference TRBV30 and TRBJ2-5, is SQTIHQWPATLVQPVGSPLSLECTVEGTSNPNLYWYRQAAGRGLQLLFYSVGIGQISSEVPQNLSASRPQDRQFILSSKKLLLSDSGFYLCAWNTGQGQTQYFGPGTRLLVL.